The present T cell receptor (beta chain) was sequenced within a study of blood T cell repertoires in COVID-19. Background on the study: The United States, Italy and Spain provided the acute and convalescent COVID-19 samples. The analysed material was cDNA or gDNA that came from T cells, B-cell-depleted T cells, or PBMCs.

The germline V gene has CDR1 MNHEY and CDR2 SVGAGI. The CDR3 runs 16 residues. Trimming took 0 bases from V and 2 from J, leaving 11 bases between them. The method was immunoSEQ multiplex PCR; TCRdb's version includes in-frame clones alone and lacks a portion of them. The sample lists over 200,000 clones, 92% occurring once. The V gene is TRBV6-5, the J gene TRBJ1-3; D call uncertain. The sample taken for sequencing was peripheral blood. This TCR was sampled from a man aged 25 to 40 with acute or convalescent COVID-19. Written as DNA, the CDR3 is TGTGCCAGCAGTTACTCGTTCTACAGCACTGGAAACACCATATATTTT. It is translated as CASSYSFYSTGNTIYF.